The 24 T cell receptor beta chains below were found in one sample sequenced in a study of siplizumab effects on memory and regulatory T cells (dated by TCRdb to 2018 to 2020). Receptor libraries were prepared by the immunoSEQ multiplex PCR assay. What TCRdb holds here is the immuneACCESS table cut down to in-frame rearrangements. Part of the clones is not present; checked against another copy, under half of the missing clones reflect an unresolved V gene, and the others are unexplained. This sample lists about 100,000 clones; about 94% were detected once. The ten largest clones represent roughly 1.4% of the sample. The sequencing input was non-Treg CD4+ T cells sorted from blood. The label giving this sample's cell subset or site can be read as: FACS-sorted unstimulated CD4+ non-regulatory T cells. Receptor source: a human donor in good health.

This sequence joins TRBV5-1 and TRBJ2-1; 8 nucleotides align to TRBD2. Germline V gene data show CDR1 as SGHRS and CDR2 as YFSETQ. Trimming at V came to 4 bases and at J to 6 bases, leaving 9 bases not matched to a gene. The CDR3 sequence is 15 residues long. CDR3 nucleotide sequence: TGCGCCAGCAGCCTGGGACTAGACGGACTCAATGAGCAGTTCTTC. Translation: CASSLGLDGLNEQFF.

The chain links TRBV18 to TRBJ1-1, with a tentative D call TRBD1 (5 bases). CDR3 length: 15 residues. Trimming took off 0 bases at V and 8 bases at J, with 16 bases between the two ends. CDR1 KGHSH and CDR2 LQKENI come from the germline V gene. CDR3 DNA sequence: TGTGCCAGCTCACCACCGTCTTCAGGGAAGGGAGAAGCTTTCTTT. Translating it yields CASSPPSSGKGEAFF. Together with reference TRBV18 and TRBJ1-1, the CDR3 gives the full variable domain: NAGVMQNPRHLVRRRGQEARLRCSPMKGHSHVYWYRQLPEEGLKFMVYLQKENIIDESGMPKERFSAEFPKEGPSILRIQQVVRGDSAAYFCASSPPSSGKGEAFFGQGTRLTVV.

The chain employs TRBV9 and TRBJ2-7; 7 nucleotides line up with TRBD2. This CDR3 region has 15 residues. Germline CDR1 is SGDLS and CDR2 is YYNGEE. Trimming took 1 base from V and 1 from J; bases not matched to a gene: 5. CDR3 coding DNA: TGTGCCAGCAGCGTATCCGGGACTACTTCCTACGAGCAGTACTTC. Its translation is CASSVSGTTSYEQYF. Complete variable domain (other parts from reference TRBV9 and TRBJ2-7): DSGVTQTPKHLITATGQRVTLRCSPRSGDLSVYWYQQSLDQGLQFLIQYYNGEERAKGNILERFSAQQFPDLHSELNLSSLELGDSALYFCASSVSGTTSYEQYFGPGTRLTVT.

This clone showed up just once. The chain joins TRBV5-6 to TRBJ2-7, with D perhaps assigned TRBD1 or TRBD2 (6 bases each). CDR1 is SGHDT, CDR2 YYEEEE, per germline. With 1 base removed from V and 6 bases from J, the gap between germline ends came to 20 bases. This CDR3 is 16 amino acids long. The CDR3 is CASSLMGRDTRAEQYF. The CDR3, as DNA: TGTGCCAGCAGCTTGATGGGGCGGGACACCAGGGCCGAGCAGTACTTC.

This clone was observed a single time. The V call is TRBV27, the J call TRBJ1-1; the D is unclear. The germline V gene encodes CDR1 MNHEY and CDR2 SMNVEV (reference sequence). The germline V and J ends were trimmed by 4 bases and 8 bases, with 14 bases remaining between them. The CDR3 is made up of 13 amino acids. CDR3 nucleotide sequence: TGTGCCAGCAGTTCATCGGCGAAGAGGGAAGCTTTCTTT. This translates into CASSSSAKREAFF.

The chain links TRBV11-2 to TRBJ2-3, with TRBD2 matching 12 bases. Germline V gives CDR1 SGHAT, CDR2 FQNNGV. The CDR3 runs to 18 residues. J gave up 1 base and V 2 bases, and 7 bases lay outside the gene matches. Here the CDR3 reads CASSLRVLAGGGTDTQYF. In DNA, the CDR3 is TGTGCCAGCAGCTTACGGGTGCTAGCGGGAGGGGGCACAGATACGCAGTATTTT.

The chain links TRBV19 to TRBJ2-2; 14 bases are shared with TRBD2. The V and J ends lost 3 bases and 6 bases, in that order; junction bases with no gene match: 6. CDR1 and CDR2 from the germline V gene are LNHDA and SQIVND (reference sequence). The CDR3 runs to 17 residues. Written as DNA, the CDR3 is TGTGCCAGTAGTATTAGGGGACTAGCGGGAGAGGCCGGGGAGCTGTTTTTT. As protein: CASSIRGLAGEAGELFF. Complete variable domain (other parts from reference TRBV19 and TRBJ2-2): DGGITQSPKYLFRKEGQNVTLSCEQNLNHDAMYWYRQDPGQGLRLIYYSQIVNDFQKGDIAEGYSVSREKKESFPLTVTSAQKNPTAFYLCASSIRGLAGEAGELFFGEGSRLTVL.

CDR3 sequence: CASSQMLAGAGELFF. The CDR3 region has the DNA TGTGCCAGCAGCCAGATGCTAGCGGGAGCCGGGGAGCTGTTTTTT. The chain is built from TRBV4-2 and TRBJ2-2; 10 bases agree with TRBD2. The CDR3 has 15 residues. Germline-derived CDR1 and CDR2 are LGHNA and YNFKEQ. V lost 3 bases to trimming and J lost 6 bases; unmatched junction nucleotides: 4.

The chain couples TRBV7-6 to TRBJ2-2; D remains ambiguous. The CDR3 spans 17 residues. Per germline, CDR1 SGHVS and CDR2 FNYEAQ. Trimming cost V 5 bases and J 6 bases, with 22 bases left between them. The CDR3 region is CASSPLTAIDESGELFF. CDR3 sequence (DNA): TGTGCCAGCAGCCCCCTAACTGCGATCGATGAGTCCGGGGAGCTGTTTTTT. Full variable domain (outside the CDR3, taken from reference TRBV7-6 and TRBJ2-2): GAGVSQSPRYKVTKRGQDVALRCDPISGHVSLYWYRQALGQGPEFLTYFNYEAQQDKSGLPNDRFSAERPEGSISTLTIQRTEQRDSAMYRCASSPLTAIDESGELFFGEGSRLTVL.

The CDR3 sequence is CASSLDRGDEQFF. The DNA of the CDR3 is TGTGCCAGCTCACTCGACAGGGGAGATGAGCAGTTCTTC. The rearrangement links TRBV18 to TRBJ2-1; TRBD1 agrees at 8 bases. Germline V gene sequence: CDR1 KGHSH, CDR2 LQKENI. V lost 4 bases to trimming and J lost 8 bases; unmatched junction nucleotides: 4. This CDR3 has 13 amino acids.

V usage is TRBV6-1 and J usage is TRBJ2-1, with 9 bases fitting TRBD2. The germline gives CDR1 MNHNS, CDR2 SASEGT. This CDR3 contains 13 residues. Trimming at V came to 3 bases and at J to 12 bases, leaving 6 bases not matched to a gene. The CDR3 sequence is CASSEGSGSGQFF. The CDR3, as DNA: TGTGCCAGCAGTGAGGGTAGCGGGAGTGGGCAGTTCTTC.

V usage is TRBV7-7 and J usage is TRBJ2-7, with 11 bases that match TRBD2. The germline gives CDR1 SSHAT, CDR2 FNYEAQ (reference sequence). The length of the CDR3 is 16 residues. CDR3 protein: CVRTLVASGGLYEQYF. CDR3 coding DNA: TGTGTCCGAACCTTAGTGGCTAGCGGGGGGCTCTACGAGCAGTACTTC. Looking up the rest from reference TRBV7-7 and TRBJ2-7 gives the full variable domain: GAGVSQSPRYKVTKRGQDVTLRCDPISSHATLYWYQQALGQGPEFLTYFNYEAQPDKSGLPSDRFSAERPEGSISTLTIQRTEQRDSAMYRCVRTLVASGGLYEQYFGPGTRLTVT.

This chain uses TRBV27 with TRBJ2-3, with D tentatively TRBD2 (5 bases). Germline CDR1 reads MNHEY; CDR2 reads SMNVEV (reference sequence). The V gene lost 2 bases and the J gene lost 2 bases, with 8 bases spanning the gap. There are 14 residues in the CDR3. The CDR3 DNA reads TGTGCCAGCAGTTTAAGAGGGTTCACAGATACGCAGTATTTT. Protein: CASSLRGFTDTQYF.

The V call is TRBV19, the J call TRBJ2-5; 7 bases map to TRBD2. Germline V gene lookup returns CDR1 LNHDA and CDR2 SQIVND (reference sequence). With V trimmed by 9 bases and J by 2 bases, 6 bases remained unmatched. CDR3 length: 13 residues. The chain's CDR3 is CASSGGGQETQYF. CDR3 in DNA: TGTGCCAGCAGCGGCGGGGGTCAAGAGACCCAGTACTTC. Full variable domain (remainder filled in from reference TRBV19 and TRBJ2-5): DGGITQSPKYLFRKEGQNVTLSCEQNLNHDAMYWYRQDPGQGLRLIYYSQIVNDFQKGDIAEGYSVSREKKESFPLTVTSAQKNPTAFYLCASSGGGQETQYFGPGTRLLVL.

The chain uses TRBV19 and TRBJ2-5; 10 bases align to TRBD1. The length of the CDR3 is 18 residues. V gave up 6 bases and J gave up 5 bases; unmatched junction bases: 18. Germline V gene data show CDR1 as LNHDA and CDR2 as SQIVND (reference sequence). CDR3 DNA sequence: TGTGCCAGTAGAGCCGGGACAGGGGTTCTCGAGGTCCTGGAGACCCAGTACTTC. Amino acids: CASRAGTGVLEVLETQYF. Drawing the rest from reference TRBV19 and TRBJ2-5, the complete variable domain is DGGITQSPKYLFRKEGQNVTLSCEQNLNHDAMYWYRQDPGQGLRLIYYSQIVNDFQKGDIAEGYSVSREKKESFPLTVTSAQKNPTAFYLCASRAGTGVLEVLETQYFGPGTRLLVL.

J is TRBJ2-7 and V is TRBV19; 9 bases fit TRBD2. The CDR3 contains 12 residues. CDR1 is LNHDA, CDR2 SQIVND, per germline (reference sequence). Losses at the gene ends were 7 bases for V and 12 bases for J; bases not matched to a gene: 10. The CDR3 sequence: CASTGAGGKPYF. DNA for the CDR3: TGTGCCAGTACAGGAGCGGGAGGAAAGCCGTACTTC.

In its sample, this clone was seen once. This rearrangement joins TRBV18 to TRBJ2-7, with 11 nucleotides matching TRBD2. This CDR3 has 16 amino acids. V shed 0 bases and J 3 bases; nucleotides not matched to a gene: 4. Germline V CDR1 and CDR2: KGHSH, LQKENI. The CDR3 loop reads CASSPPSGLAGYEQYF. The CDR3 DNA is TGTGCCAGCTCACCACCGTCAGGACTAGCGGGCTACGAGCAGTACTTC.

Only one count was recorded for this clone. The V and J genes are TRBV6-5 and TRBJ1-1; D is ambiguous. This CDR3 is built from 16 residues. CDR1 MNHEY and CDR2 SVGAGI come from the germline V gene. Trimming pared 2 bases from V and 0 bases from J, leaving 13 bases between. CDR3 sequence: CASSYRRFPVNTEAFF. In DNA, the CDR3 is TGTGCCAGCAGTTACAGGCGTTTCCCTGTGAACACTGAAGCTTTCTTT.

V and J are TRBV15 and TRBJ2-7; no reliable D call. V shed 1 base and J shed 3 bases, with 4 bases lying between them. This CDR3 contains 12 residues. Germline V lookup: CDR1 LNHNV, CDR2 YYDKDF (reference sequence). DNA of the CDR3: TGTGCCACCAGCAGAGCTGGCTACGAGCAGTACTTC. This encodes CATSRAGYEQYF.

DNA of the CDR3: TGTGCCTGGGAACCGTGGACTAGCGGACGCTACGAGCAGTACTTC. It is translated as CAWEPWTSGRYEQYF. The chain couples TRBV30 to TRBJ2-7; 10 bases match TRBD2. The germline V gene encodes CDR1 GTSNPN and CDR2 SVGIG (reference sequence). Trimming cost V 5 bases and J 3 bases; bases outside gene matches: 10. The CDR3 sequence is 15 residues long.

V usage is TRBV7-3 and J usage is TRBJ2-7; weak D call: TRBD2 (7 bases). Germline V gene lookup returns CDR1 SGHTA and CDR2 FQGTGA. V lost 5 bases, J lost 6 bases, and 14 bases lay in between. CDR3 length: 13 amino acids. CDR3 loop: CASSPRGGREQYF. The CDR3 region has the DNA TGTGCCAGCAGCCCAAGGGGGGGCCGCGAGCAGTACTTC.

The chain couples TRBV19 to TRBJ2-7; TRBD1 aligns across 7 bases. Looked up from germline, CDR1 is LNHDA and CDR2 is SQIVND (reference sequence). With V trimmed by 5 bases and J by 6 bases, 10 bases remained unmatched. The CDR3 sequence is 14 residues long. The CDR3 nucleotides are TGTGCCAGTAGTCCGACAGGGTCGGTAAGCGAGCAGTACTTC. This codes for CASSPTGSVSEQYF.

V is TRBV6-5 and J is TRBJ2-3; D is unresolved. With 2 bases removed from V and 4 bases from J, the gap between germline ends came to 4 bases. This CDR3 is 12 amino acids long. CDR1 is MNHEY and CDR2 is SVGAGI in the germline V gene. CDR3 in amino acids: CASSYDPDTQYF. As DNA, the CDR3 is TGTGCCAGCAGTTACGACCCAGATACGCAGTATTTT.

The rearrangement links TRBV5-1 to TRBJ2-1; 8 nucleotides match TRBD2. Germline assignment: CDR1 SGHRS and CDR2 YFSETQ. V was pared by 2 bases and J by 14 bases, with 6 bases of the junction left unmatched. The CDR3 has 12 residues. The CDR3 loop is CASSFQREREFF. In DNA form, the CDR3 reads TGCGCCAGCAGCTTCCAGCGGGAGAGGGAGTTCTTC.